This paragraph reports one T cell receptor beta chain. The sample is drawn from a study of blood T cell repertoires in COVID-19. Methods used by the authors: Estimation of nucleated cell counts was performed using reference gene primer amplification. Method: immunoSEQ multiplex PCR; TCRdb's copy keeps in-frame clones and lacks some. That table gives V, J and clone size, and the DNA gave D and trimming. This table has over 80,000 clones, 90% appearing once. The length of the CDR3 is 13 residues. Germline assignment: CDR1 SGHNT and CDR2 YYREEE (reference sequence). V dropped 4 bases and J dropped 6; count of bases not matched to a gene: 6.

The source material was peripheral blood. The chain has TRBV5-4 and TRBJ1-1; 7 nucleotides match TRBD1. This TCR was sampled from a man between 60 and 75 years old with acute or convalescent COVID-19. Here the CDR3 DNA reads TGTGCCAGCAGCGGGTCCGGGACAGCTGAAGCTTTCTTT. It is translated as CASSGSGTAEAFF.